This T cell receptor beta chain was recorded in a study of blood T cells in healthy people across ages. Study results and caveats: Estimates drawn from one million T cells were deemed to understate diversity.

Alongside a J-beta primer mix, a sample-barcoded 5' primer served in a second PCR lasting about 7 to 12 cycles. TCRdb reanalysed the 5' RACE reads using MiXCR and keeps one entry per CDR3 protein. In the table there are 1.5 million to 2 million distinct CDR3 sequences, roughly 30% of which are singletons. Each donor supplied approximately 10 milliliters of peripheral blood. As to this clonotype: Its target is not known.

The sequenced material came from blood. The origin of this receptor is a young woman in good health.

The CDR3 DNA sequence: TGTGCCAGCAAACCTCCGCGGACAGGGGGTTTGGGTTCACCCCTCCACTTT. It codes for CASKPPRTGGLGSPLHF. This rearrangement joins TRBV28 to TRBJ1-6; 10 bases are shared with TRBD1. The CDR3 runs 17 residues. The germline gives CDR1 MDHEN, CDR2 SYDVKM. Germline trimming cut 7 bases from V and 9 bases from J; bases unmatched to any gene: 15.